This TCR beta chain was sequenced for a study of Graves' ophthalmopathy and Graves' hyperthyroidism. Per germline, CDR1 KGHDR and CDR2 SFDVKD. The CDR3 totals 12 residues. The V gene lost 3 bases and the J gene lost 12 bases, with 11 bases spanning the gap. Beta-chain TCR CDR3 regions were amplified from RNA transcripts. First-round RT-PCR relied on HTBI primers, and a second-round multiplex PCR came next. A single record per CDR3 protein comes from TCRdb applying MiXCR to the multiplex PCR reads. The data show some 15,000 distinct CDR3 sequences, roughly 45% seen once. The source material was peripheral blood. This TCR came from a young woman with Graves' ophthalmopathy. V gene TRBV24-1 combines with J gene TRBJ2-1; no firm D call. The CDR3 region has the DNA TGTGCCACCAGTGATGGGTTTACGGGGCAGTTCTTC. Protein: CATSDGFTGQFF.